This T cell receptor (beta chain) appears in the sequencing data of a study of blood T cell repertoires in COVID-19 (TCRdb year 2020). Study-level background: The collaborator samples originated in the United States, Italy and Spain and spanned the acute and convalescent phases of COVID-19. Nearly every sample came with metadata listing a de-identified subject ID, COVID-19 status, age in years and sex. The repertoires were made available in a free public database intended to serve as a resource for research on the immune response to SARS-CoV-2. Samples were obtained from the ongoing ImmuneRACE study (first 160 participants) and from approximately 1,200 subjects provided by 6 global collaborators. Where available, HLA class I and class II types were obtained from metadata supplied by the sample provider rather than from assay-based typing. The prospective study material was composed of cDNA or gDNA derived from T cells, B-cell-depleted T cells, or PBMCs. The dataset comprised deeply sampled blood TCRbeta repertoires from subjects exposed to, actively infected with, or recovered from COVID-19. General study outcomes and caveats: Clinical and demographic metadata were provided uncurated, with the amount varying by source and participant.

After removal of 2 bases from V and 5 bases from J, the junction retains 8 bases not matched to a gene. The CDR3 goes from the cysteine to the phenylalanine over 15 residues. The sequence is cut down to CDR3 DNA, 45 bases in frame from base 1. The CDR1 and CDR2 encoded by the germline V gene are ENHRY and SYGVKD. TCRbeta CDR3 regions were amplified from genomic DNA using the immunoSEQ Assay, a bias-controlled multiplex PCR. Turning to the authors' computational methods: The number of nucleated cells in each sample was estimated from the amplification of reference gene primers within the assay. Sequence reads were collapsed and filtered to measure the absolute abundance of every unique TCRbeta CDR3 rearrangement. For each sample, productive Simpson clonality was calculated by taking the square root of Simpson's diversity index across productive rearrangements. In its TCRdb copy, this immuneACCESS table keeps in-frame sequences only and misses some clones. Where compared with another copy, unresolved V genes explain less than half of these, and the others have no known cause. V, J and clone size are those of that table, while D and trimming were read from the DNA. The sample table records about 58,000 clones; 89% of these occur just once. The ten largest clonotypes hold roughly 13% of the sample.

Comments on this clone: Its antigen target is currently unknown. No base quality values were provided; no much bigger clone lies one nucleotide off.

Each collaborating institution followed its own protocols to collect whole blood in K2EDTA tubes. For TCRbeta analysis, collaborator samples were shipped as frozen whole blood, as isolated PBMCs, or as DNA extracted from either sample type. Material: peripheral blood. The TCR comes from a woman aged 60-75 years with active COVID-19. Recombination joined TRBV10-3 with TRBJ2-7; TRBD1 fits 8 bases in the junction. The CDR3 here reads CAISEDQGATNEQYF. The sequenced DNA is TGTGCCATCAGTGAGGATCAGGGGGCTACCAACGAGCAGTACTTC.